This T cell receptor (beta chain) was captured by sequencing in a study of T-cell reconstitution after alpha-beta-depleted transplantation in children. This CDR3 is 15 amino acids long. In germline, CDR1 is MDHEN, CDR2 SYDVKM. The V and J ends lost 5 bases and 1 base respectively, with 14 bases between them. Comment on this clonotype: Its antigen remains unknown.

The TCRbeta library was prepared with unique molecular identifiers. A single record per CDR3 protein comes from TCRdb applying MiXCR to the PCR reads. The sample shows approximately 980,000 distinct CDR3 sequences, roughly 29% of them seen only once. Study results and caveats: Recipient T cells and thymic progenitors that survived were the source of the high TCRbeta diversity seen at day 60 in some patients. At around two months after transplant, the alpha-beta T cells were reportedly derived from several hundred expanded clones that came from non-depleted graft cells. A year post-transplant, T-cell counts and diversity derived mostly from newly produced T cells.

The TCR sequence derives from a boy in the first two years of life who had a stem cell transplant for SCID, so the T cells may come from the graft donor. This sequence joins TRBV28 and TRBJ2-5, with unresolved D. The specimen was PBMCs, mostly from graft donor cells, collected 360 days after TCRalphabeta/CD19-depleted stem cell transplant. CDR3 DNA sequence: TGTGCCAGCAGTCCCATACAGAACCCCCAAGAGACCCAGTACTTC. Its translation is CASSPIQNPQETQYF. Full variable domain (rest looked up from reference TRBV28 and TRBJ2-5): DVKVTQSSRYLVKRTGEKVFLECVQDMDHENMFWYRQDPGLGLRLIYFSYDVKMKEKGDIPEGYSVSREKKERFSLILESASTNQTSMYLCASSPIQNPQETQYFGPGTRLLVL.